A selection of T cell receptor beta chains follows, all from one sample in a study of blood T cell repertoires in COVID-19. Only in-frame clones appear in the TCRdb table, and some are missing; sequencing was by immunoSEQ multiplex PCR. The sample contains fewer than 350,000 clones, approximately 81% of which appear only once. Sequencing was carried out using peripheral blood. All receptors come from a woman in her fifties or sixties with active or convalescent COVID-19. Each CDR3 is given with its conserved first and last residue. D genes are given only for firm matches. Expanded clones are given a class, and other clones once, few, many or no size at all.

V	D	size	J	CDR3	DNA
TRBV2	NA	NA	TRBJ2-1	CASSEAGAALFF	TGTGCCAGCAGTGAAGCGGGGGCCGCCTTATTCTTC
TRBV12-5	TRBD2	NA	TRBJ2-3	CASGLGTRQTSGGAYNLDTQYF	TGTGCTAGTGGTTTGGGGACCCGACAGACTAGCGGGGGGGCCTATAATCTAGATACGCAGTATTTT
TRBV19	NA	NA	TRBJ1-5	CASGKGVGLSNQPQHF	TGTGCCAGCGGAAAGGGGGTAGGGTTAAGCAATCAGCCCCAGCATTTT
TRBV6-5	NA	NA	TRBJ1-2	CASSNRYGYTF	TGTGCCAGCAGTAACAGATATGGCTACACCTTC
TRBV18	NA	NA	TRBJ1-4	CASSPTGLGEKLFF	TGTGCCAGCTCACCCACAGGGCTCGGCGAAAAACTGTTTTTT
TRBV7-9	NA	NA	TRBJ1-6	CASSLPYNSPLHF	TGTGCCAGCAGCCTTCCTTATAATTCACCCCTCCACTTT
TRBV7-9	NA	NA	TRBJ2-7	CASSFGQWGAYEQYF	TGTGCCAGCAGCTTCGGACAGTGGGGAGCCTACGAGCAGTACTTC
TRBV10-2	NA	NA	TRBJ2-7	CASRGGPYEQYF	TGCGCCAGCAGGGGGGGGCCCTACGAGCAGTACTTC
TRBV6-1	NA	few	TRBJ2-5	CASSEQLQETQYF	TGTGCCAGCAGTGAACAACTCCAAGAGACCCAGTACTTC
TRBV25-1	NA	NA	TRBJ1-2	CASSERSFYGYTF	TGTGCCAGCAGTGAACGGTCATTCTATGGCTACACCTTC
TRBV11-2	NA	few	TRBJ2-7	CASSLASETGYEQYF	TGTGCCAGCAGCTTAGCCTCCGAGACAGGCTACGAGCAGTACTTC
TRBV11-3	NA	NA	TRBJ2-1	CASSSRQGLYNEQFF	TGTGCCAGCAGCTCTCGACAGGGACTCTACAATGAGCAGTTCTTC
TRBV7-7	NA	NA	TRBJ2-5	CASSLEAADIETQYF	TGTGCCAGCAGCTTAGAGGCGGCTGATATAGAGACCCAGTACTTC
TRBV3-1/TRBV3-2	NA	NA	TRBJ2-3	CASSQVAGTDTQYF	TGTGCCAGCAGCCAAGTTGCGGGGACAGATACGCAGTATTTT
TRBV14	TRBD2	NA	TRBJ2-3	CASSPLAGVSTDTQYF	TGTGCCAGCAGCCCGCTAGCGGGGGTATCCACAGATACGCAGTATTTT
TRBV10-1	NA	NA	TRBJ1-2	CASSGQFMGGYTF	TGCGCCAGCAGTGGACAGTTCATGGGCGGCTACACCTTC
TRBV6-2/TRBV6-3	NA	NA	TRBJ2-2	CASSYSIGRGGDTGELFF	TGTGCCAGCAGCTACTCGATCGGGAGAGGGGGGGACACCGGGGAGCTGTTTTTT
TRBV4-3	TRBD1	NA	TRBJ1-1	CASSQEVGQGAEAFF	TGCGCCAGCAGCCAAGAAGTCGGACAGGGGGCCGAAGCTTTCTTT
TRBV6-2/TRBV6-3	NA	NA	TRBJ2-6	CASSYRAGSGANVLTF	TGTGCCAGCAGTTATAGAGCGGGCTCTGGGGCCAACGTCCTGACTTTC
TRBV5-6	NA	NA	TRBJ2-7	CASTIRSQPPNYYEQYF	TGTGCCAGCACCATCCGCTCACAGCCCCCCAATTACTACGAGCAGTACTTC
TRBV2	NA	NA	TRBJ2-1	CASSESKDSGGYDEQFF	TGTGCCAGCAGTGAATCGAAGGACAGCGGAGGCTATGATGAGCAGTTCTTC
TRBV4-2	TRBD2	NA	TRBJ2-5	CASSQGLAGGTVLETQYF	TGTGCCAGCAGCCAAGGACTAGCGGGGGGGACCGTTTTAGAGACCCAGTACTTC
TRBV19	NA	NA	TRBJ1-2	CASSQRGHDYGYTF	TGTGCCAGTAGTCAGCGGGGACACGACTATGGCTACACCTTC
TRBV4-3	TRBD1	NA	TRBJ2-2	CASSQHDRAGTGELFF	TGCGCCAGCAGCCAGCATGACAGGGCTGGCACCGGGGAGCTGTTTTTT
TRBV25-1	TRBD1	once	TRBJ1-2	CASRAGTGKFNGYTF	TGTGCCAGCAGGGCTGGGACAGGGAAATTTAATGGCTACACCTTC
TRBV5-6	NA	NA	TRBJ1-6	CASSTLGVGGARNSPLHF	TGTGCCAGCAGCACCCTCGGGGTTGGAGGGGCTAGAAATTCACCCCTCCACTTT
TRBV7-2	NA	NA	TRBJ2-2	CASSISRATRGTYTGELFF	TGTGCCAGCAGCATTAGCCGGGCCACCAGGGGAACCTACACCGGGGAGCTGTTTTTT
TRBV19	NA	NA	TRBJ2-3	CASSPSASSKATDTQYF	TGTGCCAGTAGTCCATCGGCCAGCTCAAAAGCGACAGATACGCAGTATTTT
TRBV7-6	TRBD2	NA	TRBJ2-3	CASSPGLAGATDTQYF	TGTGCCAGCAGCCCTGGACTAGCGGGGGCCACAGATACGCAGTATTTT
TRBV19	NA	NA	TRBJ1-5	CASTPSFSGGYSNQPQHF	TGTGCCAGTACTCCTTCCTTCTCCGGGGGTTATAGCAATCAGCCCCAGCATTTT
TRBV19	TRBD2	many	TRBJ2-3	CASSRGEAADTQYF	TGTGCCAGTAGTCGGGGGGAGGCCGCGGATACGCAGTATTTT
TRBV18	NA	NA	TRBJ1-2	CASSGPSNGYTF	TGTGCCAGCTCGGGCCCCTCTAATGGCTACACCTTC
TRBV4-3	NA	NA	TRBJ2-1	CASSQGLIYNEQFF	TGCGCCAGCAGCCAAGGGCTCATCTACAATGAGCAGTTCTTC
TRBV2	NA	few	TRBJ2-1	CASIALDNEQFF	TGTGCCAGCATAGCCCTTGATAATGAGCAGTTCTTC
TRBV11-2	NA	NA	TRBJ1-1	CASSLAGGPTRAFF	TGTGCCAGCAGCTTAGCCGGGGGGCCTACTAGGGCTTTCTTT
TRBV19	NA	NA	TRBJ1-1	CASSIGGGLTEAFF	TGTGCCAGTAGTATAGGTGGGGGGTTGACTGAAGCTTTCTTT
TRBV4-1	NA	NA	TRBJ1-6	CASEWGVAFGYNSPLHF	TGCGCCAGCGAGTGGGGGGTTGCATTTGGCTATAATTCACCCCTCCACTTT
TRBV2	NA	once	TRBJ1-1	CASIRENTEAFF	TGTGCCAGCATTCGGGAGAACACTGAAGCTTTCTTT
TRBV10-1	NA	NA	TRBJ1-5	CASSEQDDPRSNQPQHF	TGCGCCAGCAGTGAGCAAGACGACCCGAGGAGCAATCAGCCCCAGCATTTT
TRBV10-3	TRBD2	NA	TRBJ2-7	CAISEYLAGPSYEQYF	TGTGCCATCAGTGAGTATCTAGCGGGGCCGTCCTACGAGCAGTACTTC
TRBV5-1	NA	NA	TRBJ1-1	CASSLVGGDAFF	TGCGCCAGCAGCTTAGTAGGAGGGGATGCTTTCTTT
TRBV7-9	NA	NA	TRBJ1-2	CASSLVQGYTF	TGTGCCAGCAGCTTAGTTCAGGGCTACACCTTC
TRBV30	NA	NA	TRBJ1-2	CAWTLGGPGYTF	TGTGCCTGGACCTTAGGGGGTCCTGGCTACACCTTC
TRBV3-1/TRBV3-2	TRBD1	NA	TRBJ1-2	CASSQVLTGYGYTF	TGTGCCAGCAGCCAAGTTTTGACAGGGTATGGCTACACCTTC
TRBV11-2	TRBD1	NA	TRBJ2-2	CASSADRANTGELFF	TGTGCCAGCAGTGCGGACAGGGCTAACACCGGGGAGCTGTTTTTT
TRBV5-1	NA	once	TRBJ1-1	CASSLGQVSVHTEAFF	TGCGCCAGCAGCTTGGGACAGGTTAGCGTTCACACTGAAGCTTTCTTT
TRBV5-5	NA	NA	TRBJ2-4	CASSLSTENIQYF	TGTGCCAGCAGCTTGTCAACAGAGAACATTCAGTACTTC
TRBV2	NA	once	TRBJ2-2	CASSVWTPDVGELFF	TGTGCCAGCAGTGTTTGGACACCGGATGTCGGGGAGCTGTTTTTT
TRBV5-4	NA	NA	TRBJ1-2	CASSPVGQTGGYTF	TGTGCCAGCAGCCCCGTGGGTCAAACGGGTGGCTACACCTTC
TRBV7-2	NA	few	TRBJ2-7	CASSRDSWSEQYF	TGTGCCAGCAGCCGGGACTCCTGGAGCGAGCAGTACTTC
TRBV18	NA	few	TRBJ1-6	CASSPQEVGTPLHF	TGTGCCAGCTCACCCCAGGAGGTCGGAACACCCCTCCACTTT
TRBV9	NA	NA	TRBJ1-4	CASSASGAATNEKLFF	TGTGCCAGCAGCGCTTCAGGGGCGGCGACTAATGAAAAACTGTTTTTT
TRBV6-6	NA	NA	TRBJ1-2	CASSYGDLTNYGYTF	TGTGCCAGCAGTTATGGAGACCTAACTAACTATGGCTACACCTTC
TRBV27	NA	NA	TRBJ1-6	CASSSSPRNSPLHF	NA